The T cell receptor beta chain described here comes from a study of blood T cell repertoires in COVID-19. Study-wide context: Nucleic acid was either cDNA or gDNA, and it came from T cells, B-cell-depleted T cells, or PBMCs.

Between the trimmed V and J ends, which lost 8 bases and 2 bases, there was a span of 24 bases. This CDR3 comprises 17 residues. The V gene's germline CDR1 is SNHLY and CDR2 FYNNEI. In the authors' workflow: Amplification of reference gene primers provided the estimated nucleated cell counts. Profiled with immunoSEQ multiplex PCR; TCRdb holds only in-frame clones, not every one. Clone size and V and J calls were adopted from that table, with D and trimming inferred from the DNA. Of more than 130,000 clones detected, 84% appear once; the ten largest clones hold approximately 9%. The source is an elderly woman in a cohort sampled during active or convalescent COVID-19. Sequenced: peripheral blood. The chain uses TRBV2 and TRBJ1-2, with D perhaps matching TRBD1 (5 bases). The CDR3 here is CASPGERARAGNYGYTF. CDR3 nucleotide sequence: TGTGCCAGCCCGGGGGAGAGGGCTCGAGCGGGAAACTATGGCTACACCTTC.